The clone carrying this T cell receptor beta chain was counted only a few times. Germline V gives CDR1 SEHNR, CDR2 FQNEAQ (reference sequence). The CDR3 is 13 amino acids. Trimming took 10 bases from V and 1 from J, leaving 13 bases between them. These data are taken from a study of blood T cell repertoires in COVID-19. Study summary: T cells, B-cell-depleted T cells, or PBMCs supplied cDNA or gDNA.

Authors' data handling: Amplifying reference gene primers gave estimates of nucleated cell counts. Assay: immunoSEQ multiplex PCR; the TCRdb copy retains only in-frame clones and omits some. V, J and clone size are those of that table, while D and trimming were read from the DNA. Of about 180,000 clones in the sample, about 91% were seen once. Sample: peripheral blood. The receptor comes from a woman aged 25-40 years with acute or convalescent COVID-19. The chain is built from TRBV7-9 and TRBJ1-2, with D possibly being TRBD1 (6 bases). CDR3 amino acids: CAIYRDINYGYTF. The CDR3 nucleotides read TGTGCCATTTACAGGGATATTAACTATGGCTACACCTTC. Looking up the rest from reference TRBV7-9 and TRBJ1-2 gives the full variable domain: DTGVSQNPRHKITKRGQNVTFRCDPISEHNRLYWYRQTLGQGPEFLTYFQNEAQLEKSRLLSDRFSAERPKGSFSTLEIQRTEQGDSAMYLCAIYRDINYGYTFGSGTRLTVV.